Each of the 20 T cell receptor beta chains below was sequenced from the same sample in a study of monozygotic twins with inflammatory bowel disease. With the 5' RACE reads reprocessed, TCRdb shows one record per CDR3 protein and no DNA. Its listing shows 200,000 to 250,000 distinct CDR3 sequences. The specimen was blood. The receptors derive from a human donor with ulcerative colitis or Crohn's disease, or a healthy co-twin of an affected twin (not recorded which).

CDR3 sequence reads: CASSLGRSGAETQYF. The chain carries TRBV28 and TRBJ2-5; the D call of TRBD1 rests on TCRdb alone, since no DNA is present to check it. Germline V lookup: CDR1 MDHEN, CDR2 SYDVKM. The CDR3 is 15 amino acids.

The genes are TRBV5-4 and TRBJ2-3; the D call from TCRdb, TRBD2, cannot be confirmed without DNA. The CDR3 loop spans 14 amino acids. Germline lookup yields CDR1 SGHNT and CDR2 YYREEE (reference sequence). The CDR3 spells CASSPGDFTDTQYF.

The chain carries TRBV10-2 and TRBJ2-7; TCRdb returns TRBD1, unconfirmable since there is no DNA. CDR3 length: 16 residues. Germline lookup yields CDR1 WSHSY and CDR2 SAAADI. CDR3 sequence reads: CASSWGFSVASYEQYF.

This sequence joins TRBV4-2 and TRBJ1-4; TCRdb indicates TRBD1, and absent DNA this call remains unverified. Germline lookup yields CDR1 LGHNA and CDR2 YNFKEQ. The CDR3 has 17 amino acids. CDR3 region: CASSQGSLQEDSEKLFF.

The gene calls are TRBV5-1 and TRBJ2-1; the TRBD2 assignment by TCRdb is unverifiable without DNA. Germline V CDR1 and CDR2: SGHRS, YFSETQ. This CDR3 has 16 amino acids. The CDR3 spells CASSLAASGGHNEQFF.

The CDR3 loop reads CASSLAHGDSLAKNIQYF. V usage is TRBV5-5 and J usage is TRBJ2-4; absent DNA, TCRdb's TRBD1 call cannot be checked. CDR1 and CDR2 (germline): SGHKS, YYEKEE (reference sequence). The CDR3 has 18 residues.

The chain combines TRBV11-2 with TRBJ1-5; lacking DNA, the TRBD1 call made by TCRdb goes unchecked. The CDR3 is made up of 19 amino acids. The germline CDR1 and CDR2 sequences are SGHAT and FQNNGV. CDR3 sequence: CASSLLKTTTGDGIQPQHF.

The rearrangement joins TRBV7-9 to TRBJ1-5. The CDR3 extends over 13 amino acids. Per germline, CDR1 SEHNR and CDR2 FQNEAQ (reference sequence). CDR3 loop: CASSLGANWPQHF.

V is TRBV12-3 or TRBV12-4 and J is TRBJ2-7. The CDR3 extends over 11 amino acids. The CDR3 here is CASGRDTEQYF.

The V gene is TRBV29-1, the J gene TRBJ2-7. Germline assignment: CDR1 SQVTM and CDR2 ANQGSEA. This CDR3 is built from 12 residues. Here the CDR3 reads CSVLQGIHEQYF.

V usage is TRBV20-1 and J usage is TRBJ1-5. The germline CDR1 and CDR2 sequences are DFQATT and SNEGSKA (reference sequence). There are 18 residues in the CDR3. CDR3 residues: CSARGDRVDGQSDQPQHF.

The gene calls are TRBV14 and TRBJ2-3. Germline values: CDR1 SGHDN, CDR2 FVKESK. This CDR3 has 12 amino acids. This CDR3 is CASSRYTDTQYF.

V gene TRBV15 combines with J gene TRBJ2-1; the TCRdb D gene call, TRBD1, has no DNA to confirm it. Per germline, CDR1 LNHNV and CDR2 YYDKDF (reference sequence). The CDR3 totals 18 residues. The CDR3 loop is CATSSPLDGGTSYNEQFF.

This chain joins TRBV28 and TRBJ1-2; there is no DNA to check the TCRdb D call of TRBD1. Looked up from germline, CDR1 is MDHEN and CDR2 is SYDVKM. CDR3 length: 13 residues. CDR3: CASTEGGNYGYTF.

The V and J genes are TRBV12-3 or TRBV12-4 and TRBJ2-1; TCRdb calls TRBD2, which cannot be checked without DNA. The CDR3 is 18 residues long. Here the CDR3 reads CASSSERGGTAVVNEQFF.

This sequence joins TRBV5-1 and TRBJ2-3; the D gene TCRdb calls, TRBD2, cannot be checked with no DNA. Germline V gene lookup returns CDR1 SGHRS and CDR2 YFSETQ. The CDR3 runs 15 residues. The CDR3 is CASSPSGDSTDTQYF. Using reference TRBV5-1 and TRBJ2-3 for the parts outside the CDR3, the full variable domain is KAGVTQTPRYLIKTRGQQVTLSCSPISGHRSVSWYQQTPGQGLQFLFEYFSETQRNKGNFPGRFSGRQFSNSRSEMNVSTLELGDSALYLCASSPSGDSTDTQYFGPGTRLTVL.

The rearrangement joins TRBV20-1 to TRBJ2-7. CDR1 and CDR2 (germline): DFQATT, SNEGSKA (reference sequence). This CDR3 comprises 13 residues. The CDR3 sequence: CSARDSLWGEQYF.

The CDR3 spells CASSLDQGSYGYTF. The chain carries TRBV4-1 and TRBJ1-2. The CDR3 has 14 amino acids. In germline, CDR1 is MGHRA, CDR2 YSYEKL.

The rearrangement uses TRBV11-2 and TRBJ2-1; TCRdb proposes TRBD2, but this gene call is untestable without DNA. The CDR3 spans 19 residues. The germline gives CDR1 SGHAT, CDR2 FQNNGV. The CDR3 protein is CASSFPGTSGYTSYNEQFF.

V usage is TRBV7-9 and J usage is TRBJ1-1; absent DNA, TCRdb's TRBD1 call cannot be checked. The CDR3 loop spans 15 amino acids. The germline gives CDR1 SEHNR, CDR2 FQNEAQ (reference sequence). CDR3 sequence: CASSLAGSEDRRAFF.